A single TCR beta chain is shown here with its context. What antigen it recognizes has not been identified. No quality values exist for individual bases; no much larger clone is one base distant. This sample stems from a study of shared clonotypes between healthy human individuals (TCRdb year 2020). About the study as a whole: The cohort comprised a couple of women and three men aged 18 to 49 years. For each donor, CD4 naive and CD4 memory were each given three plates, CD8 naive was given two plates, and CD8 memory was given one plate. To estimate repertoire size and how much clonotypes are shared between individuals, the study performed deep sequencing of blood TCR repertoires from five healthy adults. Libraries were prepared and TCR repertoires were sequenced by different laboratories using diverse techniques, in order to increase sequencing depth and limit assay-specific biases. Per donor, leukapheresis produced somewhere between about 0.85 and 8.9 billion PBMCs. The investigation overall reported the following: Because the study included a small number of donors, the genetic and exposure-history diversity represented was limited. Compared with non-shared clonotypes, clonotypes shared by all four sorted-subset donors had higher generation probabilities. Sampling was restricted to blood, and TCR repertoires in tissue are likely to differ from TCR repertoires in blood. Based on pairwise subsampling, the degree of clonotype sharing among donors was expected to be affected by sequencing depth. Rarefaction of sorted-subset datasets indicated incomplete sequencing despite the large sequencing depth. Naive subsets generally had larger estimated clonotype richness than memory subsets did. When several donors were compared, the shared fraction of clonotypes was roughly 5% for naive CD4, more than 3% for naive CD8, 2.3% for memory CD4, and less than 0.45% for memory CD8.

The donors were healthy, HIV-negative adults with no recently reported acute infections or vaccinations. All donors were Caucasian adults living in Nashville, Tennessee, USA. CD8 memory samples consisted of magnetically selected CD45RO+ cells combined with CCR7-negative CD45RA+ effector memory (TemRA) cells. Blood was collected by leukapheresis, and PBMCs were isolated by Ficoll-Histopaque density gradient centrifugation and then cryopreserved in liquid nitrogen vapor phase. Analytical flow cytometry was used to check the purity and quantity of every magnetically sorted T cell population. Genomic DNA was isolated from each sorted fraction and quantified by UV absorbance on a Nanodrop 2000c. Spanning cysteine to phenylalanine, the CDR3 consists of 15 amino acids. CDR3 DNA only is kept here, 45 bases in frame from base 1. CDR1 and CDR2, looked up from the germline V gene (reference sequence), are LNHDA and SQIVND. The junction shows trimming of 2 bases on V and 3 bases on J, and the gene matches do not reach 7 bases of it.

TCR CDR3 regions were amplified from genomic DNA by multiplex PCR using the deep immunoSEQ assay. Extracted genomic DNA from each cell subset was spread evenly across all wells of several immunoSEQ 96-well plates, with each plate serving as a replicate. Each replicate PCR for sorted subsets received 200 ng genomic DNA, equal to roughly 33,000 T cell genomes. Purified libraries were quantified with a Qubit 3.0 fluorometer, sized on a Bioanalyzer 2100, and re-quantified with the KAPA Library Quantification kit. Every immunoSEQ 96-well plate was sequenced on a separate single-read 150-cycle Illumina NextSeq 550 flow cell. Under the source paper's analysis protocol: The immunoSEQ output contained only junctional sequences without quality scores, so filtering could not match that applied to full-length reads. Sequences were annotated with PyIR, a Python wrapper for IgBLAST v1.9, and V/J genes and CDR3 were assigned using IMGT germline references. Reads with weak V/J assignments (E-value above 1e-6), missing CDR3, stop codons, out-of-frame junctions, or ambiguous translated residues were removed. V3J clonotypes were defined by identical inferred V gene, J gene, and CDR3 amino acid sequence. To compute the percentage overlap between repertoires, the number of shared unique clonotypes was divided by the size of the smaller repertoire. Repertoire richness was assessed with RTK rarefaction, the Chao1 estimator, and Recon v2.1 estimates of unobserved clonotypes. Generation probabilities for all TCRbeta clonotypes obtained by the gDNA method from four donors were computed using OLGA. What TCRdb holds here is the immuneACCESS table cut down to in-frame rearrangements. Part of the clones is not present; checked against another copy, under half of the missing clones reflect an unresolved V gene, and the others are unexplained. V and J calls and clone size are as listed in that table; D and trimming were resolved from the DNA. This sample holds approximately 110,000 clones; under 70% were observed only once. The ten largest clones add up to under 30% of the sample.

The sequencing sample was made of memory CD8+ T cells sorted from blood. What the cell subset or site label conveys for this sample: CD45RO+ cells pooled with CCR7-negative TemRA cells. Rearrangement joined TRBV19 to TRBJ2-7; TRBD2 fits 7 bases in the junction. This receptor was taken from a woman aged 30 to 39 in good health. The CDR3 reads as follows: CASSIRSGIIYEQYF. The sequence in DNA is TGTGCCAGTAGTATACGAAGCGGGATTATCTACGAGCAGTACTTC. Here the CDR3 is joined to the reference TRBV19 and TRBJ2-7 genes, and the full variable domain is: DGGITQSPKYLFRKEGQNVTLSCEQNLNHDAMYWYRQDPGQGLRLIYYSQIVNDFQKGDIAEGYSVSREKKESFPLTVTSAQKNPTAFYLCASSIRSGIIYEQYFGPGTRLTVT.